By frequency in the sample, the clone carrying this TCR beta chain is medium-sized. This sample was included in a study of CD4 and CD8 cells across lung adenocarcinoma regions. The CDR3 is 11 residues long. V lost 7 bases and J lost 3, with 4 bases in between. Germline CDR1 is MNHEY and CDR2 is SVGAGI. Donors had localized lung adenocarcinoma, a non-small cell lung cancer. TCRdb passed the PCR reads through MiXCR, listing each CDR3 protein once. The sample lists approximately 25,000 distinct CDR3 sequences, over 45% occurring once. Input material: CD8+ T cells from the center of a lung tumor. The TCR originated in a male donor with lung adenocarcinoma. The CD4 and CD8 labels of this study may be unreliable. The chain employs TRBV6-5 and TRBJ2-1; D is uncertain. CDR3 nucleotide sequence: TGTGCCAGCACGGGCTACAATGAGCAGTTCTTC. It translates to CASTGYNEQFF.